The rows below give T cell receptor beta chains drawn from one sample of a study of T cells after yellow fever vaccination. TCRdb independently ran MiXCR on the 5' RACE reads; one entry per CDR3 protein. This sample carries more than 450,000 distinct CDR3 sequences, 21% of them seen once, and the ten largest clones take roughly a sixth. The specimen was PBMCs, collected roughly 20 days after the first yellow fever vaccination. Receptors were obtained from a young man who received the YFV17D yellow fever vaccine. Both conserved end residues are part of each CDR3. The D gene is left open where the match is weak. Clone sizes are given selectively: once, few, many, or a class where the clone is expanded.

TRBJ2-7,TRBD1,-,TRBV7-8,TGTGCCAGCAGCTCCGATCCGGGACAGGGGTCCTACGAGCAGTACTTC,CASSSDPGQGSYEQYF
TRBJ1-2,TRBD1,medium-sized,TRBV7-2,TGTGCCAGCAGCTTACCGACAGGGGGCTATGGCTACACCTTC,CASSLPTGGYGYTF
TRBJ2-1,TRBD2,few,TRBV3-1,TGTGCCAGCAGCCAACTAGCGGGGGGGGATTACAATGAGCAGTTCTTC,CASSQLAGGDYNEQFF
TRBJ2-1,TRBD1,-,TRBV27,TGTGCCAGCAGCCCGATCATGACAGGGGGCATAAACAATGAGCAGTTCTTC,CASSPIMTGGINNEQFF
TRBJ2-1,-,-,TRBV4-1,TGCGCCAGCAGCCAAGATCCCGAATTTAGCCTCTCCTACAATGAGCAGTTCTTC,CASSQDPEFSLSYNEQFF
TRBJ1-2,-,few,TRBV6-1,TGTGCCAGCAGTGAAGCCCTGGATGGCTACACCTTC,CASSEALDGYTF
TRBJ2-3,TRBD2,-,TRBV20-1,TGCAGTGCTAGAGCTAGCGGGGGATGGGATACGCAGTATTTT,CSARASGGWDTQYF
TRBJ2-1,TRBD2,once,TRBV9,TGTGCCAGCAGCGTCTGGACTAGCAGGGGCAATGAGCAGTTCTTC,CASSVWTSRGNEQFF
TRBJ2-1,TRBD2,few,TRBV25-1,TGTGCCAGCCTTGTATCGGGGGGGACTTACAATGAGCAGTTCTTC,CASLVSGGTYNEQFF
TRBJ2-5,TRBD1,many,TRBV9,TGTGCCAGCAGCGAGCGCCTGGGCAGGGGGCCTATCGAGACCCAGTACTTC,CASSERLGRGPIETQYF
TRBJ2-7,TRBD2,-,TRBV4-3,TGCGCCAGCAGCCAGGGACTAGTCCCCTACGAGCAGTACTTC,CASSQGLVPYEQYF
TRBJ1-1,-,-,TRBV5-5,TGTGCCAGCAGCTTGAAGACAGGAGGAGAACGGACTGAAGCTTTCTTT,CASSLKTGGERTEAFF
TRBJ2-2,-,-,TRBV9,TGTGCCAGCAGCGAGGGTCAGGGCTCCGGGGAGCTGTTTTTT,CASSEGQGSGELFF
TRBJ2-1,TRBD1,-,TRBV18,TGTGCCAACTCACCTATGACAGGGGATATCAATGAGCAGTTCTTC,CANSPMTGDINEQFF
TRBJ2-5,-,-,TRBV6-5,TGTGCCAGCAGTTACTCGGAGGGGACTGTGGAGACCCAGTACTTC,CASSYSEGTVETQYF
TRBJ2-1,-,-,TRBV4-2,TGTGCCAGCAGCCAAGCGCTTAGGGCGGGGCCCTACAATGAGCAGTTCTTC,CASSQALRAGPYNEQFF
TRBJ2-2,-,-,TRBV12-3/TRBV12-4,TGTGCCAGCAGGTTACACACCGGGGAGCTGTTTTTT,CASRLHTGELFF
TRBJ2-1,TRBD1,few,TRBV5-4,TGTGCCAGCAGCTTGGGGTCGGGACAGGGCTACAATGAGCAGTTCTTC,CASSLGSGQGYNEQFF
TRBJ2-7,-,-,TRBV24-1,TGTGCCACCAGTGATTTGAGGGTCCCCCGACGATTAACCTACGAGCAGTACTTC,CATSDLRVPRRLTYEQYF